The source of this T cell receptor beta chain is a study of regulatory T cells in long-lasting Graves disease. Assembly of TCR beta libraries relied on iRepertoire HTBI primers together with Arm-PCR of CDR3 regions. TCRdb reprocessed the multiplex PCR reads via MiXCR and lists one record per CDR3 protein. The table has hundreds of thousands of distinct CDR3 sequences, about 20% seen once; the top ten hold less than 15%. Study-wide findings and caveats: Persistent-disease Graves' patients showed less TCR diversity than new cases. Since the sample size was small, accuracy may have been reduced.

Time point denoted: persistent/refractory GD, antithyroid drugs over 5 years with positive TRAb. The TCR library was made from RNA extracted from PBMCs. V dropped 3 bases and J dropped 16; count of bases not matched to a gene: 7. The CDR3 covers 13 residues. About this clonotype: What it recognizes is unknown.

The V gene is TRBV12-3 or TRBV12-4, the J gene TRBJ1-6, with TRBD1 identical over 9 bases. The origin of this receptor is a female donor with Graves disease. The input for sequencing was peripheral blood mononuclear cells (PBMCs), taken when the disease was refractory, from a patient treated with antithyroid drugs. CDR3 amino acids: CASSFGDRVSLHF. The CDR3 coding sequence is TGTGCCAGCAGTTTCGGGGACAGGGTATCACTCCACTTT.